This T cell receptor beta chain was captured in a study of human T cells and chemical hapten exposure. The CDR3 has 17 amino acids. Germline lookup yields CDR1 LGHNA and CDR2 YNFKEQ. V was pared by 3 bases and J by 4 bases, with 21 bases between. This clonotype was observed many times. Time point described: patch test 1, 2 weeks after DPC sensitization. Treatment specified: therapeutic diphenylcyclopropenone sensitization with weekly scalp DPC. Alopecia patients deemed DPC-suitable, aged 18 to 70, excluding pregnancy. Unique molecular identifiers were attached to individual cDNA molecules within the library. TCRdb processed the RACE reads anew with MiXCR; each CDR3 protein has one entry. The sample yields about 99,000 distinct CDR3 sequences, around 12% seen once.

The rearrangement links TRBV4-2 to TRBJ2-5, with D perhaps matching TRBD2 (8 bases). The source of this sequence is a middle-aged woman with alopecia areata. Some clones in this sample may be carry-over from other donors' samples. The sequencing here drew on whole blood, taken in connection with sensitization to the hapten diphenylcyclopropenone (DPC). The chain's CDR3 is CASSQGSGGPGGETQYF. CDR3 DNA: TGTGCCAGCAGCCAGGGCAGCGGGGGCCCAGGGGGAGAGACCCAGTACTTC.